This T cell receptor (beta chain) was found in a study of blood T cell repertoires in COVID-19. As for the study in general: The cDNA or gDNA used as material had been derived from T cells, B-cell-depleted T cells, or PBMCs.

Using immunoSEQ multiplex PCR, the repertoire was profiled, and TCRdb retains in-frame clones only, with some absent. Of fewer than 350,000 clones listed, approximately 91% are singletons. CDR1 SGHAT and CDR2 FQNNGV come from the germline V gene. V lost 5 bases, J lost 8 bases, and 9 bases lay in between. The CDR3 is 12 amino acids. Participant ages covered roughly 18 to 89 years across about two dozen US areas. Donors were grouped by their self-reported clinical history. The TCR originated in a woman aged 40 to 55 with acute COVID-19. Sequencing input: PBMCs or T cells enriched from blood (not recorded which). The J gene is TRBJ1-4, the V gene TRBV11-2, with D unresolved. CDR3 DNA: TGTGCCAGCAGCCCCGGGTTGGAAAAACTGTTTTTT. Its translation is CASSPGLEKLFF.